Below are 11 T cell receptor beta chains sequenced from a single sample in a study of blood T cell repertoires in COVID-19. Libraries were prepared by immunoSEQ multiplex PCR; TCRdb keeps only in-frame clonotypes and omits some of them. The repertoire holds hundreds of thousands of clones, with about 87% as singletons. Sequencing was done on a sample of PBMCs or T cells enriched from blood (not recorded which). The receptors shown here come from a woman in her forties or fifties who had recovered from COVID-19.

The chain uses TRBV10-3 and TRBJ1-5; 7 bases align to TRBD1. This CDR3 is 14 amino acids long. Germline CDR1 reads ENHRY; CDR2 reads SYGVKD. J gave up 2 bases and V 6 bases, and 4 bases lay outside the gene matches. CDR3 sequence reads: CAISRDSGNQPQHF. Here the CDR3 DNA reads TGTGCCATCAGCCGGGACAGCGGCAATCAGCCCCAGCATTTT.

CDR3: CASSQSLRLTSEETQYF. CDR3 nucleotide sequence: TGCGCCAGCAGCCAATCTCTTCGGTTAACCTCCGAAGAGACCCAGTACTTC. The V gene is TRBV4-1, the J gene TRBJ2-5; D gene unclear. Germline loops: CDR1 MGHRA, CDR2 YSYEKL. CDR3 size: 17 residues. Deletions cut 2 bases from V and 3 bases from J, with 19 bases between.

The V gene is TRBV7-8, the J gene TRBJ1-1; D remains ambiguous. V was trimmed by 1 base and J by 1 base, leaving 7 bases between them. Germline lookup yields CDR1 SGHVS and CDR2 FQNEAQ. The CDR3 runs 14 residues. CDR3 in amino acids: CASSLGAGNTEAFF. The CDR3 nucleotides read TGTGCCAGCAGCTTAGGGGCTGGGAACACTGAAGCTTTCTTT.

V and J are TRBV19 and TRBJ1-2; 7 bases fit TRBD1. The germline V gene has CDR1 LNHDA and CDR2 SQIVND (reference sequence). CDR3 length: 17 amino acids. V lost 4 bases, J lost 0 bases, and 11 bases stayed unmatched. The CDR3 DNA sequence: TGTGCCAGTAGTAAGACGACCGGGACAGAAGCTAACTATGGCTACACCTTC. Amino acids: CASSKTTGTEANYGYTF.

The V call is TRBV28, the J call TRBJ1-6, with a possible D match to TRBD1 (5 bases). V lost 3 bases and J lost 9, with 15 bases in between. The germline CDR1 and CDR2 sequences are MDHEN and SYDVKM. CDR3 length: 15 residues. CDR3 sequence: CASSFTRDSSSPLHF. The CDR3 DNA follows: TGTGCCAGCAGTTTCACCCGGGACTCCTCTTCACCCCTCCACTTT.

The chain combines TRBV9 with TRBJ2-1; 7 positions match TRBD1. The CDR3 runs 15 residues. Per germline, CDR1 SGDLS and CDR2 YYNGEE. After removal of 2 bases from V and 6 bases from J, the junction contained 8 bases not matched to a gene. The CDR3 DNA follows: TGTGCCAGCAGCGTCGACAGGGCTCTCAGCAATGAGCAGTTCTTC. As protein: CASSVDRALSNEQFF.

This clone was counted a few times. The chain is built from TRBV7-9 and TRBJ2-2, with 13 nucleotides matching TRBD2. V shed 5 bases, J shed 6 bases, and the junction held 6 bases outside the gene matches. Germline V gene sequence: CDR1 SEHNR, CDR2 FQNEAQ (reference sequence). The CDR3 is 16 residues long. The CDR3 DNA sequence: TGTGCCAGCAGCCAAAGGACTAGCGGGAGTCCCGGGGAGCTGTTTTTT. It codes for CASSQRTSGSPGELFF. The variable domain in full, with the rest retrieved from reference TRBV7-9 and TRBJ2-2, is DTGVSQNPRHKITKRGQNVTFRCDPISEHNRLYWYRQTLGQGPEFLTYFQNEAQLEKSRLLSDRFSAERPKGSFSTLEIQRTEQGDSAMYLCASSQRTSGSPGELFFGEGSRLTVL.

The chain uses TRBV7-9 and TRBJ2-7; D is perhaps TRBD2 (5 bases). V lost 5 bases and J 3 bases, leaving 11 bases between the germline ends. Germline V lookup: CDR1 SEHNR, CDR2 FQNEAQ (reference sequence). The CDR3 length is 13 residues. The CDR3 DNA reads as TGTGCCAGCAGCCCCGAGGGATACTACGAGCAGTACTTC. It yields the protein CASSPEGYYEQYF.

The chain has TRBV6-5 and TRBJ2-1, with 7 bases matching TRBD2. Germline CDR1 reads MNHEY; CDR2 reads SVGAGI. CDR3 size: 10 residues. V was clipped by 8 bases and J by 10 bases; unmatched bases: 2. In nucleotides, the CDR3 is TGTGCCAGCGGTAGCGGGGAGCAGTTCTTC. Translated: CASGSGEQFF.

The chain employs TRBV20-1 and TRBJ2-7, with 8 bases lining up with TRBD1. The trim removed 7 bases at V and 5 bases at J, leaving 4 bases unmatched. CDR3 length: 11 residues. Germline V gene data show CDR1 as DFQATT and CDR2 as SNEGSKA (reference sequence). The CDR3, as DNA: TGCAGTGTGGGGGGACAGGACGAGCAGTACTTC. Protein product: CSVGGQDEQYF.

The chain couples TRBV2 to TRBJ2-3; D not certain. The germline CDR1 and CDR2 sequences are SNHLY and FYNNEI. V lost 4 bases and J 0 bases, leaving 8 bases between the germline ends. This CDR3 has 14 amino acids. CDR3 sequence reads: CASSALTSTDTQYF. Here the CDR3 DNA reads TGTGCCAGCAGTGCGCTCACTAGCACAGATACGCAGTATTTT.